The 29 T cell receptor beta chains in this list originate from one sample, sequenced in a study of shared clonotypes between healthy human individuals. The table came from immunoSEQ multiplex PCR; TCRdb's copy has only in-frame clones and leaves some out. There are around 510,000 clones in the sample; around 78% occur only once, and more than 10% lies in the top ten. Specimen: PBMCs. The receptors were sampled from a woman in her thirties or forties in good health. Some clones in this sample may be carry-over from other donors' samples.

This clone appeared once. This chain connects TRBV10-3 to TRBJ1-3; D may be TRBD1 (5 bases). V was trimmed by 7 bases and J by 0 bases, leaving 10 bases between them. This CDR3 region has 14 residues. CDR1 and CDR2 from the germline V gene are ENHRY and SYGVKD. CDR3 sequence reads: CAITADNSGNTIYF. The CDR3 bases are TGTGCCATCACTGCGGACAACTCTGGAAACACCATATATTTT.

The V gene is TRBV5-4, the J gene TRBJ1-2; 10 bases line up with TRBD1. Germline CDR1 and CDR2: SGHNT and YYREEE (reference sequence). The length of the CDR3 is 15 residues. With V trimmed by 0 bases and J by 7 bases, 6 bases remained unmatched. The CDR3 coding sequence is TGTGCCAGCAGCTTGGCCGGGACAGGGGTGGGTGGCTACACCTTC. This sequence encodes CASSLAGTGVGGYTF.

A word on this clone: An end of the junction differs from the germline gene, which may be a read error. This same CDR3 is encoded by further DNA sequences in the sample. The chain links TRBV6-1 to TRBJ2-5; 8 bases line up with TRBD2. From germline, CDR1 is MNHNS and CDR2 SASEGT. The CDR3 loop spans 14 amino acids. CDR3 DNA: TGTGCCAGCATTCGAGCGGGAGTGGGAGAGACACAGTACTTC. Amino acids: CASIRAGVGETQYF.

The rearrangement links TRBV7-9 to TRBJ1-1, with D possibly TRBD1 on 6 matching bases. The V end was cut by 5 bases, the J end by 4 bases, with 14 bases between. Germline V gene sequence: CDR1 SEHNR, CDR2 FQNEAQ (reference sequence). The CDR3 is 14 amino acids. The CDR3 region is CASSPTGWGTEAFF. CDR3 in DNA: TGTGCCAGCAGCCCAACAGGGTGGGGCACTGAAGCTTTCTTT.

The chain links TRBV5-6 to TRBJ2-6, with 9 bases that match TRBD1. CDR3 length equals 15 residues. V shed 10 bases, J shed 1 base, and the junction held 6 bases outside the gene matches. Germline V gene lookup returns CDR1 SGHDT and CDR2 YYEEEE. Written as DNA, the CDR3 is TGTGCCGGCGGGACAGGGTTGTCTGGGGCCAACGTCCTGACTTTC. Translation gives CAGGTGLSGANVLTF.

This chain connects TRBV10-3 to TRBJ2-5; the D gene could be TRBD1 or TRBD2 (5 bases each). With the DNA end fitting TRBJ2-7 better, the J assignment may be wrong. CDR1 is ENHRY, CDR2 SYGVKD, per germline. This CDR3 region has 13 residues. CDR3 DNA: TGTGCCATCAGTGGGTCCCGGGACGGCGAGCAGTACTTC. Protein: CAISGSRDGEQYF.

For this clone: The sample contains more than one DNA sequence encoding this CDR3. The chain combines TRBV9 with TRBJ2-1; a weak D match, TRBD2 (5 bases). CDR3 length: 13 residues. The germline V gene encodes CDR1 SGDLS and CDR2 YYNGEE. Trimming stripped 4 bases from V and 3 bases from J, with 8 bases between. The CDR3 loop is CASSPTSYNEQFF. CDR3 bases: TGTGCCAGCAGCCCTACTAGCTACAATGAGCAGTTCTTC. The complete variable domain, with remaining parts taken from reference TRBV9 and TRBJ2-1, reads DSGVTQTPKHLITATGQRVTLRCSPRSGDLSVYWYQQSLDQGLQFLIQYYNGEERAKGNILERFSAQQFPDLHSELNLSSLELGDSALYFCASSPTSYNEQFFGPGTRLTVL.

This clone was counted at least ten times. V is TRBV11-3 and J is TRBJ2-7, with a tentative D call TRBD1 (6 bases). Trimming removed 2 bases from V and 2 bases from J, with 7 bases in between. This CDR3 is built from 13 residues. Germline CDR1 is SGHNT and CDR2 is YENEEA. The CDR3 sequence: CASSLTGTYEQYF. The CDR3 DNA is TGTGCCAGCAGCTTAACAGGGACCTACGAGCAGTACTTC.

This clone was seen many times. The sample holds other DNA sequences that translate to the same CDR3. The chain carries TRBV11-3 and TRBJ2-5; the D gene is possibly TRBD1 (7 bases). Germline CDR1 is SGHNT and CDR2 is YENEEA. CDR3 size: 13 residues. V lost 5 bases and J lost 5, with 12 bases in between. CDR3 nucleotides: TGTGCCAGCAGCCGACAGGGAGGCGAGACCCAGTACTTC. Residues: CASSRQGGETQYF.

V and J are TRBV2 and TRBJ1-2, with 10 bases that match TRBD1. V shed 3 bases and J 5 bases; nucleotides not matched to a gene: 3. Germline V lookup: CDR1 SNHLY, CDR2 FYNNEI. The CDR3 extends over 14 amino acids. CDR3 bases: TGTGCCAGCAGTGACCAGGGACAGGGGTATGGCTACACCTTC. It is translated as CASSDQGQGYGYTF.

V gene TRBV28 combines with J gene TRBJ2-2; D gene uncertain. Per germline, CDR1 MDHEN and CDR2 SYDVKM. V was pared by 5 bases and J by 4 bases, with 8 bases between. CDR3 size: 13 residues. CDR3 sequence: CASSPQVTGELFF. As DNA, the CDR3 is TGTGCCAGCAGTCCCCAGGTCACCGGGGAGCTGTTTTTT.

The chain links TRBV7-3 to TRBJ1-1, with D unclear. The CDR3 runs to 13 residues. Germline CDR1 reads SGHTA; CDR2 reads FQGTGA. Trimming took 2 bases from V and 4 from J, leaving 8 bases between them. CDR3 sequence (DNA): TGTGCCAGCAGCTTACTAGGGAGCACTGAAGCTTTCTTT. This codes for CASSLLGSTEAFF.

This clone showed up just once. The chain uses TRBV6-1 and TRBJ2-4; 7 bases map to TRBD2. The CDR3 has 11 residues. Germline CDR1 and CDR2: MNHNS and SASEGT. The junction had 1 base not matched to a gene; V was cut back by 0 bases and J by 14 bases. The CDR3 protein is CASSEAGTKYF. The CDR3 coding sequence is TGTGCCAGCAGTGAAGCGGGGACTAAGTACTTC.

CDR3 sequence: CASWTLSNQPQHF. Written as DNA, the CDR3 is TGTGCCAGCTGGACCCTTAGCAATCAGCCCCAGCATTTT. The V call is TRBV6-1, the J call TRBJ1-5; D remains unclear. The V and J ends lost 8 bases and 0 bases respectively, with 8 bases between them. CDR1 and CDR2 (germline): MNHNS, SASEGT. CDR3 length: 13 amino acids.

This chain connects TRBV9 to TRBJ1-3; no clear D. In germline, CDR1 is SGDLS, CDR2 YYNGEE. Deletions cut 6 bases from V and 0 bases from J, with 16 bases between. The CDR3 runs 16 residues. The CDR3 sequence is CASIPLPGRSGNTIYF. In DNA, the CDR3 is TGTGCCAGCATCCCCCTCCCCGGGCGCTCTGGAAACACCATATATTTT.

The rearrangement joins TRBV25-1 to TRBJ2-1; D perhaps matches TRBD2 (5 bases). The germline V gene has CDR1 MGHDK and CDR2 SYGVNS. There are 14 residues in the CDR3. V was shortened by 4 bases and J by 7 bases, with 14 bases between the two germline ends. In DNA form, the CDR3 reads TGTGCCAGCAGTGGGTCGGGGTCTCTTAATGAGCAGTTCTTC. Residues: CASSGSGSLNEQFF.

The chain is built from TRBV11-2 and TRBJ2-7, with 12 bases matching TRBD2. In germline, CDR1 is SGHAT, CDR2 FQNNGV. The CDR3 totals 15 residues. The J segment lost 5 bases and the V segment lost 1 base, leaving 3 bases of the junction unmatched. The CDR3 region has the DNA TGTGCCAGCAGCTTAGTGACTAGCGGGAGTAACGAGCAGTACTTC. This translates into CASSLVTSGSNEQYF. The entire variable domain, with the rest obtained from reference TRBV11-2 and TRBJ2-7, is as follows: EAGVAQSPRYKIIEKRQSVAFWCNPISGHATLYWYQQILGQGPKLLIQFQNNGVVDDSQLPKDRFSAERLKGVDSTLKIQPAKLEDSAVYLCASSLVTSGSNEQYFGPGTRLTVT.

V gene TRBV5-1 combines with J gene TRBJ2-5; D gene uncertain. V dropped 5 bases and J dropped 7 bases, with 15 bases sitting between them. The CDR3 covers 13 residues. From germline, CDR1 is SGHRS and CDR2 YFSETQ. CDR3 sequence: CASSLEMVGTQYF. In DNA form, the CDR3 reads TGCGCCAGCAGTCTCGAGATGGTAGGGACCCAGTACTTC.

The chain combines TRBV30 with TRBJ2-5; D is unclear. The DNA end lines up better with TRBJ2-7; the J call may be wrong. The CDR3 runs 12 residues. Germline CDR1 and CDR2: GTSNPN and SVGIG (reference sequence). The CDR3 spells CAATESSYEQYF. The CDR3 nucleotides are TGTGCCGCCACAGAGAGCTCCTACGAGCAGTACTTC.

Worth noting for this clone: A much larger clone lies a single base off, so this may be a read error. The rearrangement joins TRBV4-2 to TRBJ2-7; tentative D call: TRBD2 (5 bases). The CDR3 is 15 residues long. Germline CDR1 is LGHNA and CDR2 is YNFKEQ. CDR3 residues: CASSQALQTTYERYF. CDR3 DNA sequence: TGTGCCAGCAGCCAAGCGCTTCAGACTACCTACGAGCGGTACTTC.

The rearrangement joins TRBV10-2 to TRBJ2-6; 8 bases agree with TRBD2. Trimming cost V 3 bases and J 1 base; bases outside gene matches: 5. CDR3 length: 17 amino acids. The germline CDR1 and CDR2 sequences are WSHSY and SAAADI. The CDR3 region is CASSDRGTRSGANVLTF. CDR3 DNA: TGCGCCAGCAGTGACCGAGGGACTAGGTCTGGGGCCAACGTCCTGACTTTC.

The chain links TRBV13 to TRBJ2-7, with 7 nucleotides matching TRBD1. Unmatched junction bases numbered 13, after V lost 10 bases and J lost 4 bases. CDR1 and CDR2 (germline): PRHDT, FYEKMQ (reference sequence). The CDR3 spans 14 residues. The CDR3 coding sequence is TGTGCCACCGCTCGAAGGGGGCTATGGTACGAGCAGTACTTC. This gives the protein CATARRGLWYEQYF.

This clone was picked up a small number of times. The chain uses TRBV20-1 and TRBJ1-1; 7 nucleotides match TRBD1. The germline V gene encodes CDR1 DFQATT and CDR2 SNEGSKA (reference sequence). Trimming at V came to 4 bases and at J to 4 bases, leaving 0 bases not matched to a gene. The CDR3 is 11 residues long. DNA of the CDR3: TGCAGTGCTAACAGGGGCACTGAAGCTTTCTTT. It translates to CSANRGTEAFF.

The rearrangement uses TRBV9 and TRBJ2-3; TRBD1 might be the D (6 bases). The V end was cut by 2 bases, the J end by 0 bases, with 19 bases between. The V gene's germline CDR1 is SGDLS and CDR2 YYNGEE. This CDR3 has 18 amino acids. The CDR3 region has the DNA TGTGCCAGCAGCGTTTCCTCCCAGGGGCCCCACAGCACAGATACGCAGTATTTT. This gives the protein CASSVSSQGPHSTDTQYF.

V gene TRBV19 combines with J gene TRBJ1-2, with D possibly being TRBD1 (6 bases). Germline loops: CDR1 LNHDA, CDR2 SQIVND (reference sequence). The CDR3 consists of 15 residues. Trimming shortened V by 5 bases and J by 9 bases, and 22 bases separated the two germline ends. CDR3 region: CASSPNRSRGRSYTF. DNA for the CDR3: TGTGCCAGTAGTCCCAATAGGTCCAGGGGACGGAGCTACACCTTC.

The chain uses TRBV19 and TRBJ1-2, with 9 positions matching TRBD1. The germline CDR1 and CDR2 sequences are LNHDA and SQIVND (reference sequence). The junction had 14 bases not matched to a gene; V was cut back by 7 bases and J by 8 bases. The CDR3 loop spans 15 amino acids. The CDR3 is CASTKSTTGGGGYTF. CDR3 bases: TGTGCCAGTACCAAATCTACCACAGGGGGCGGGGGCTACACCTTC.

This clone was observed once. The J gene is TRBJ2-5, the V gene TRBV10-3; TRBD2 matches at 13 bases. The germline gives CDR1 ENHRY, CDR2 SYGVKD. The CDR3 loop spans 17 amino acids. The V and J ends lost 2 bases and 1 base, in that order; junction bases with no gene match: 4. DNA for the CDR3: TGTGCCATCAGTGAGAGGACTAGCGGGAGTAGCCAAGAGACCCAGTACTTC. Encoded protein: CAISERTSGSSQETQYF.

The chain recombines TRBV7-9 with TRBJ2-3; D is undetermined. The CDR3 is 18 residues long. The germline V gene encodes CDR1 SEHNR and CDR2 FQNEAQ (reference sequence). With 2 bases removed from V and 0 bases from J, the gap between germline ends came to 18 bases. The CDR3 spells CASSLQPILAVSTDTQYF. The CDR3 DNA follows: TGTGCCAGCAGCTTACAGCCGATTTTGGCGGTAAGCACAGATACGCAGTATTTT.

Notes on this clone: Additional DNA sequences in this sample encode the identical CDR3. The chain combines TRBV4-1 with TRBJ2-5; D not certain. V was shortened by 0 bases and J by 1 base, with 6 bases between the two germline ends. Germline V gene sequence: CDR1 MGHRA, CDR2 YSYEKL. The CDR3 totals 14 residues. CDR3 protein: CASSQEGRQETQYF. The CDR3 DNA reads as TGCGCCAGCAGCCAAGAAGGCCGCCAAGAGACCCAGTACTTC.